This TCR beta chain was sequenced in a study of vaccination and CD4 T cells after COVID-19. Study-level background: Post-COVID specimens were obtained a median 101 days after diagnosis (range 35 to 161). Overlapping spike peptides served as the stimulus for the cells. These peptides came from SARS-CoV-2 and from the common cold coronaviruses HCoV-NL63, HCoV-OC43 and HCoV-229E.

Trimming stripped 6 bases from V and 1 base from J, with 15 bases between. Germline values: CDR1 DFQATT, CDR2 SNEGSKA (reference sequence). The CDR3 is 14 residues long. The Oncomine TCR Beta short-read assay sequenced DNA from cultured CD4+ T cells. From the PCR reads, TCRdb called clonotypes with MiXCR, one entry per CDR3 protein. Among around 9,800 distinct CDR3 sequences listed, roughly 50% were seen once. This clonotype was detected a few times. The antigen remains unidentified. Study outcomes and limitations: Early timepoints after natural infection were not analyzed in these convalescent patients.

Specified treatment: roughly 11-day PBMC culture with coronavirus spike peptide pools or control peptides (ViraFEST assay). Patients returned positive PCR results between March and December 2020, earlier than US Alpha, Beta and Delta variants. The TCR comes from a human donor who had recovered from COVID-19. The J gene is TRBJ1-1, the V gene TRBV20-1, with TRBD1 as a possible D gene (5 bases). Sequencing used CD4+ T cells from blood, cultured in vitro. The CDR3 nucleotides read TGCAGTGCCCATCAAGGGGCTAGGAACACTGAAGCTTTCTTT. It yields the protein CSAHQGARNTEAFF.